The rows below give T cell receptor beta chains drawn from one sample of a study of blood T cell repertoires in COVID-19. Only in-frame clones appear in the TCRdb table, and some are missing; sequencing was by immunoSEQ multiplex PCR. The table includes 55,000 to 90,000 clones, roughly 86% detected once. Input material: peripheral blood. Source of these receptors: a woman in her seventies with acute or convalescent COVID-19. CDR3s include the opening cysteine and the closing phenylalanine or tryptophan. D genes are given only for firm matches. Expanded clones get a size class; other rows say once, few or many, or leave the size out.

V gene: TRBV6-1; clone size: -; CDR3 length: 16; D gene: TRBD1; J gene: TRBJ1-5; CDR3 DNA: TGTGCCAGCAGTGAAGCGGGACAGGGGTCTCATCAGCCCCAGCATTTT; CDR3 protein: CASSEAGQGSHQPQHF
V gene: TRBV10-3; clone size: -; CDR3 length: 14; D gene: TRBD1; J gene: TRBJ2-3; CDR3 DNA: TGTGCCATCGGGGGACAGGGGGATTTAGATACGCAGTATTTT; CDR3 protein: CAIGGQGDLDTQYF
V gene: TRBV15; clone size: -; CDR3 length: 16; D gene: -; J gene: TRBJ1-5; CDR3 DNA: TGTGCCACCAGCAGAGGTTCAGGGTGGGGCAATCAGCCCCAGCATTTT; CDR3 protein: CATSRGSGWGNQPQHF
V gene: TRBV7-2; clone size: -; CDR3 length: 15; D gene: -; J gene: TRBJ2-5; CDR3 DNA: TGTGCCAGCAGCCCCGGGGGGCGGTTTCAAGAGACCCAGTACTTC; CDR3 protein: CASSPGGRFQETQYF
V gene: TRBV5-5; clone size: -; CDR3 length: 16; D gene: TRBD1; J gene: TRBJ2-2; CDR3 DNA: TGTGCCAGCAGCAGGGACAGGGGGCTCAACACCGGGGAGCTGTTTTTT; CDR3 protein: CASSRDRGLNTGELFF
V gene: TRBV18; clone size: -; CDR3 length: 14; D gene: -; J gene: TRBJ1-1; CDR3 DNA: TGTGCCAGCTCACCACCGGGGGGTAACACTGAAGCTTTCTTT; CDR3 protein: CASSPPGGNTEAFF
V gene: TRBV7-2; clone size: few; CDR3 length: 15; D gene: TRBD2; J gene: TRBJ2-7; CDR3 DNA: TGTGCCAGCAGCCTCACTAGCGGGAGCTTTGGCGAGCAGTACTTC; CDR3 protein: CASSLTSGSFGEQYF
V gene: TRBV3-1/TRBV3-2; clone size: -; CDR3 length: 14; D gene: TRBD1; J gene: TRBJ2-7; CDR3 DNA: TGTGCCAGCAGCCCCAGGGACAGTAACTACGAGCAGTACTTC; CDR3 protein: CASSPRDSNYEQYF
V gene: TRBV5-1; clone size: medium-sized; CDR3 length: 16; D gene: TRBD1; J gene: TRBJ2-3; CDR3 DNA: TGCGCCAGCAGCTCGTCCGGGACAGCAACCACAGATACGCAGTATTTT; CDR3 protein: CASSSSGTATTDTQYF
V gene: TRBV25-1; clone size: -; CDR3 length: 15; D gene: -; J gene: TRBJ1-4; CDR3 DNA: TGTGCCAGCAGTGACCCAGGGGTAGCTAATGAAAAACTGTTTTTT; CDR3 protein: CASSDPGVANEKLFF
V gene: TRBV30; clone size: -; CDR3 length: 14; D gene: -; J gene: TRBJ1-3; CDR3 DNA: TGTGCCGGGGGCGGGGACACCTCTGGAAACACCATATATTTT; CDR3 protein: CAGGGDTSGNTIYF
V gene: TRBV7-8; clone size: -; CDR3 length: 16; D gene: TRBD1; J gene: TRBJ1-2; CDR3 DNA: TGTGCCAGCAGCTTGGGACAGGGGCAGAATGGCTATGGCTACACCTTC; CDR3 protein: CASSLGQGQNGYGYTF
V gene: TRBV18; clone size: once; CDR3 length: 15; D gene: TRBD1; J gene: TRBJ2-2; CDR3 DNA: TGTGCCAGCTCGACCGGGACAGGGAGCACCGGGGAGCTGTTTTTT; CDR3 protein: CASSTGTGSTGELFF
V gene: TRBV4-1; clone size: few; CDR3 length: 16; D gene: -; J gene: TRBJ1-2; CDR3 DNA: TGCGCCAGCAGCCAAGAGGCCAGTTCTTTAAACTATGGCTACACCTTC; CDR3 protein: CASSQEASSLNYGYTF
V gene: TRBV9; clone size: -; CDR3 length: 15; D gene: TRBD1; J gene: TRBJ2-7; CDR3 DNA: TGTGCCAGCAGTCCCGGGACAGGGGTCTGGAGTGAGCAGTACTTC; CDR3 protein: CASSPGTGVWSEQYF
V gene: TRBV19; clone size: -; CDR3 length: 15; D gene: -; J gene: TRBJ1-1; CDR3 DNA: TGTGCCAGTAGTAGGGCCGGGACAAGGAACACTGAAGCTTTCTTT; CDR3 protein: CASSRAGTRNTEAFF
V gene: TRBV20-1; clone size: -; CDR3 length: 12; D gene: -; J gene: TRBJ2-7; CDR3 DNA: TGCAGTGCTAGTCGGGGCTCCTACGAGCAGTACTTC; CDR3 protein: CSASRGSYEQYF
V gene: TRBV6-7; clone size: -; CDR3 length: 15; D gene: TRBD1; J gene: TRBJ2-7; CDR3 DNA: TGTGCCAGCAGCCCCCAAACAGGGGAAGTCTACGAGCAGTACTTC; CDR3 protein: CASSPQTGEVYEQYF
V gene: TRBV27; clone size: -; CDR3 length: 15; D gene: TRBD1; J gene: TRBJ1-1; CDR3 DNA: TGTGCCAGCAGTGAACAGGGGGGGGAATGGACTGAAGCTTTCTTT; CDR3 protein: CASSEQGGEWTEAFF
V gene: TRBV7-2; clone size: -; CDR3 length: 14; D gene: -; J gene: TRBJ2-7; CDR3 DNA: TGTGCCAGCAGCTTAGCGTCGCGGCCCTACGAGCAGTACTTC; CDR3 protein: CASSLASRPYEQYF
V gene: TRBV20-1; clone size: -; CDR3 length: 10; D gene: -; J gene: TRBJ1-1; CDR3 DNA: TGCAGTGCTCGCGCCCCTGAAGCTTTCTTT; CDR3 protein: CSARAPEAFF
V gene: TRBV21-1; clone size: -; CDR3 length: 15; D gene: -; J gene: TRBJ1-3; CDR3 DNA: TGTGCCAGCAGCAAAGGGGGAGGATCCGGAAACACCATATATTTT; CDR3 protein: CASSKGGGSGNTIYF
V gene: TRBV19; clone size: -; CDR3 length: 16; D gene: TRBD2; J gene: TRBJ2-1; CDR3 DNA: TGTGCCAGTAGTATCCCGGGAGGTATAGCCTACAATGAGCAGTTCTTC; CDR3 protein: CASSIPGGIAYNEQFF
V gene: TRBV5-1; clone size: -; CDR3 length: 15; D gene: -; J gene: TRBJ2-3; CDR3 DNA: TGCGCCAGCAGCACGGTCGGGGTAGCCACAGATACGCAGTATTTT; CDR3 protein: CASSTVGVATDTQYF
V gene: TRBV2; clone size: -; CDR3 length: 14; D gene: -; J gene: TRBJ2-7; CDR3 DNA: TGTGCCAGCAGAAGGGCGGGTCAGACCTACGAGCAGTACTTC; CDR3 protein: CASRRAGQTYEQYF
V gene: TRBV3-1/TRBV3-2; clone size: once; CDR3 length: 15; D gene: TRBD1; J gene: TRBJ2-1; CDR3 DNA: TGTGCCAGCAGCCAAGACCCGGGACAGCACAATGAGCAGTTCTTC; CDR3 protein: CASSQDPGQHNEQFF
V gene: TRBV24-1; clone size: -; CDR3 length: 18; D gene: TRBD1; J gene: TRBJ2-3; CDR3 DNA: TGTGCCACCAGTGATCCCAGGACAGGCGCTGGCCCCACAGATACGCAGTATTTT; CDR3 protein: CATSDPRTGAGPTDTQYF
V gene: TRBV7-2; clone size: -; CDR3 length: 15; D gene: TRBD2; J gene: TRBJ2-2; CDR3 DNA: TGTGCCAGCAGCCTTGGGAGGGGTGACACCGGGGAGCTGTTTTTT; CDR3 protein: CASSLGRGDTGELFF